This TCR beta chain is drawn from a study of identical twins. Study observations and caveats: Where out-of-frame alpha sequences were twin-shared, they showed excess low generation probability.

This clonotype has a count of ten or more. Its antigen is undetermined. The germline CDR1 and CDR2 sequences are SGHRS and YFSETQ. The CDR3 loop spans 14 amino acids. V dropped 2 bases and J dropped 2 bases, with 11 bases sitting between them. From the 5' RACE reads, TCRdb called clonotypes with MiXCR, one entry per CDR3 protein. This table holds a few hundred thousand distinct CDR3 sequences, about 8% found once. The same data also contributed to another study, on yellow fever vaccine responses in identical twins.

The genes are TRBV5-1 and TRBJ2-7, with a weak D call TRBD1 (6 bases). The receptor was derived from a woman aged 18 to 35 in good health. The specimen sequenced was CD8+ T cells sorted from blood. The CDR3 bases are TGCGCCAGCAGCTTTGAGGGGGTCACCTACGAGCAGTACTTC. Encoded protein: CASSFEGVTYEQYF.